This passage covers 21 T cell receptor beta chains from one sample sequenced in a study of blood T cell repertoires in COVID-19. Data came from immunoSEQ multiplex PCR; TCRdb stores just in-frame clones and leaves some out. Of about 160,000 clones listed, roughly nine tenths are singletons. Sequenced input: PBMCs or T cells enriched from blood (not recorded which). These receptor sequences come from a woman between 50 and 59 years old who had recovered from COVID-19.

This chain's CDR3 is CASSLLPGQGATYEQYF. As DNA, the CDR3 is TGTGCCAGCAGCTTACTGCCGGGACAGGGGGCAACCTACGAGCAGTACTTC. V gene TRBV7-9 combines with J gene TRBJ2-7, with 12 bases that match TRBD1. V was pared by 2 bases and J by 2 bases, with 7 bases of the junction left unmatched. The CDR3 runs 17 residues. CDR1 SEHNR and CDR2 FQNEAQ come from the germline V gene (reference sequence). Drawing the rest from reference TRBV7-9 and TRBJ2-7, the complete variable domain is DTGVSQNPRHKITKRGQNVTFRCDPISEHNRLYWYRQTLGQGPEFLTYFQNEAQLEKSRLLSDRFSAERPKGSFSTLEIQRTEQGDSAMYLCASSLLPGQGATYEQYFGPGTRLTVT.

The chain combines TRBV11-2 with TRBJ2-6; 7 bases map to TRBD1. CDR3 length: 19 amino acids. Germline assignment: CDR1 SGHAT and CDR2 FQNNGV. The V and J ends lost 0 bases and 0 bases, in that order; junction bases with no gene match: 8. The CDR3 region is CASSLDHRDSFSGANVLTF. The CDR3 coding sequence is TGTGCCAGCAGCTTAGATCACCGGGACAGTTTCTCTGGGGCCAACGTCCTGACTTTC. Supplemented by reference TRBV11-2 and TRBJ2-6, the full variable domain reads EAGVAQSPRYKIIEKRQSVAFWCNPISGHATLYWYQQILGQGPKLLIQFQNNGVVDDSQLPKDRFSAERLKGVDSTLKIQPAKLEDSAVYLCASSLDHRDSFSGANVLTFGAGSRLTVL.

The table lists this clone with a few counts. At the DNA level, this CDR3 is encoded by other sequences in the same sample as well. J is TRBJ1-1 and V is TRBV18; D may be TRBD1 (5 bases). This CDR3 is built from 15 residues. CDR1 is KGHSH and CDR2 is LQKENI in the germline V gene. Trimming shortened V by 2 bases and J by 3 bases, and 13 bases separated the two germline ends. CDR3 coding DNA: TGTGCCAGCTCACCATCGGGGGGAGGGGACACTGAAGCTTTCTTT. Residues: CASSPSGGGDTEAFF.

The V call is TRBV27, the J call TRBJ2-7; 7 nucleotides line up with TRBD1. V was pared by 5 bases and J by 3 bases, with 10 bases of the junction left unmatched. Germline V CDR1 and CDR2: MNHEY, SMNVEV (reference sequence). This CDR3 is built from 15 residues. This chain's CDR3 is CASSLKRDSNYEQYF. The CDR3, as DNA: TGTGCCAGCAGTCTCAAAAGGGACAGCAACTACGAGCAGTACTTC.

This CDR3 is CASSRRLAGVVNEQFF. CDR3 coding DNA: TGTGCCAGTAGTAGAAGACTAGCGGGAGTGGTCAATGAGCAGTTCTTC. The genes are TRBV19 and TRBJ2-1; 12 bases line up with TRBD2. The germline CDR1 and CDR2 sequences are LNHDA and SQIVND (reference sequence). The trim removed 4 bases at V and 6 bases at J, leaving 7 bases unmatched. This CDR3 region has 16 residues.

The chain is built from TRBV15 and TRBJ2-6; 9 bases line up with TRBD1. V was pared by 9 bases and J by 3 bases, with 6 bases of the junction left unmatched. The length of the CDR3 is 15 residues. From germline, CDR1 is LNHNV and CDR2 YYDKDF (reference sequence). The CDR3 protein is CATGTGLHGANVLTF. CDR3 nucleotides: TGTGCCACGGGGACAGGGCTCCATGGGGCCAACGTCCTGACTTTC.

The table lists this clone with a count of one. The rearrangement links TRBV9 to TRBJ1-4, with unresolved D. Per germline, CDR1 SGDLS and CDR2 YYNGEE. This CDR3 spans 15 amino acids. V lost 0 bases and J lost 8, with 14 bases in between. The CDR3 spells CASSVGPVLFEKLFF. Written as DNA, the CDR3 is TGTGCCAGCAGCGTAGGGCCCGTCCTTTTCGAAAAACTGTTTTTT.

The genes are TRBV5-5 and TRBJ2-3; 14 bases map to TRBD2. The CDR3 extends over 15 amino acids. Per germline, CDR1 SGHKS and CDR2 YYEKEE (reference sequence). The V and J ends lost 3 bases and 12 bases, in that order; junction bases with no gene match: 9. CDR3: CASSSGLAGGLRQYF. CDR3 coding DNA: TGTGCCAGCAGCTCCGGACTAGCGGGAGGCCTGCGTCAGTATTTT.

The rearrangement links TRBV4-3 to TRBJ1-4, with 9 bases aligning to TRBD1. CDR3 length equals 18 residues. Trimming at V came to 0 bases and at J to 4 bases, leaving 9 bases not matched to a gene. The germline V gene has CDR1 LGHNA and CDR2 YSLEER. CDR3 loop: CASSQDGQGSAGNEKLFF. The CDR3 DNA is TGCGCCAGCAGCCAAGATGGACAGGGGTCGGCTGGTAATGAAAAACTGTTTTTT.

CDR3 amino acids: CASSSGTRSQSPDTQYF. The CDR3 nucleotides read TGTGCCAGCAGTTCCGGGACTAGAAGTCAGAGCCCAGATACGCAGTATTTT. The chain is built from TRBV7-9 and TRBJ2-3, with TRBD2 identical over 8 bases. Trimming cost V 6 bases and J 4 bases; bases outside gene matches: 15. Per the germline V gene, CDR1 is SEHNR and CDR2 is FQNEAQ (reference sequence). The CDR3 is 17 amino acids.

As DNA, the CDR3 is TGTGCCATCAGCCCTAGGGGGGGGGAAGAGACCCAGTACTTC. Translated, it gives CAISPRGGEETQYF. V usage is TRBV10-3 and J usage is TRBJ2-5; the D gene is possibly TRBD2 (7 bases). Between the trimmed V and J ends, which lost 6 bases and 3 bases, there was a span of 14 bases. Germline V CDR1 and CDR2: ENHRY, SYGVKD. The CDR3 spans 14 residues.

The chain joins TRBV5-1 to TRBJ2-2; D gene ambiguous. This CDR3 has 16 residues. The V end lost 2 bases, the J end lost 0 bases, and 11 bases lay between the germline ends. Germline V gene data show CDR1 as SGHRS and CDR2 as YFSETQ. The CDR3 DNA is TGCGCCAGCAGCTTAACGACTCTTCCGAACACCGGGGAGCTGTTTTTT. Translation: CASSLTTLPNTGELFF.

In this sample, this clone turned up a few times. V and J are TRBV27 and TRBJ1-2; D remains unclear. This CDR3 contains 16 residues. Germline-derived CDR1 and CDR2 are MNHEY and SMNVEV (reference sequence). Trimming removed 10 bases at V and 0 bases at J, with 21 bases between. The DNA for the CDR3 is TGTGCCATCGGTCAGCAGCACACTATAGCTAACTATGGCTACACCTTC. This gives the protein CAIGQQHTIANYGYTF.

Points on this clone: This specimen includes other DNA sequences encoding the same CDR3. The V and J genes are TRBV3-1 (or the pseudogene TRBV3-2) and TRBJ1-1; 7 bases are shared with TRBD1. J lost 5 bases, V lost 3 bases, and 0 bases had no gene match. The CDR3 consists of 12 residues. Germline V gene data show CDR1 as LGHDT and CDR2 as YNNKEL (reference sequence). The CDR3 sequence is CASSQTGTEAFF. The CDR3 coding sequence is TGTGCCAGCAGCCAGACAGGGACTGAAGCTTTCTTT.

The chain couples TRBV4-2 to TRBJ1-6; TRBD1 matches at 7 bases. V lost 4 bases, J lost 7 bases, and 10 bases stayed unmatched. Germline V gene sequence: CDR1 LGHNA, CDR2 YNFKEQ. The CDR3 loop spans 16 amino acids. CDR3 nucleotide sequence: TGTGCCAGCAGCCTTGACAGGGACAGAAAAAATTCACCCCTCCACTTT. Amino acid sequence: CASSLDRDRKNSPLHF.

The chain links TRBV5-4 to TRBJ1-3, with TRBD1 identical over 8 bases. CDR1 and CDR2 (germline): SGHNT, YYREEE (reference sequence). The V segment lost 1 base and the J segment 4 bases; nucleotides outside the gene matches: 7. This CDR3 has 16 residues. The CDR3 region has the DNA TGTGCCAGCAGCTTGTACGGACAGGGAGTAGGAAACACCATATATTTT. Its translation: CASSLYGQGVGNTIYF.

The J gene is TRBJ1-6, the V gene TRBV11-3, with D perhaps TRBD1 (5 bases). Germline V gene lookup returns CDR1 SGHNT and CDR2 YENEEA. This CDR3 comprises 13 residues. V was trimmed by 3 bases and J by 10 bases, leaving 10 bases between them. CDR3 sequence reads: CASSFLTDSPLHF. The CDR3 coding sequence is TGTGCCAGCAGCTTCCTGACAGACTCACCCCTCCACTTT.

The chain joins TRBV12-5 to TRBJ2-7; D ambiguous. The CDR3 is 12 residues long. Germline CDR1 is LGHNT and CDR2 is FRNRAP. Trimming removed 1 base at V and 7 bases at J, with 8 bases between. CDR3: CASGLGGKEQYF. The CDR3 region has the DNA TGTGCTAGTGGTTTGGGCGGTAAGGAGCAGTACTTC.

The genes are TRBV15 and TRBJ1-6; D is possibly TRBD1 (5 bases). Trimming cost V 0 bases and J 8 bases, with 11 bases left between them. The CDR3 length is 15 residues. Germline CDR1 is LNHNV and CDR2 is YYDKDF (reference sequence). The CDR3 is CATSRDQGGDSPLHF. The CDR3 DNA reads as TGTGCCACCAGCAGAGATCAGGGAGGTGATTCACCCCTCCACTTT.

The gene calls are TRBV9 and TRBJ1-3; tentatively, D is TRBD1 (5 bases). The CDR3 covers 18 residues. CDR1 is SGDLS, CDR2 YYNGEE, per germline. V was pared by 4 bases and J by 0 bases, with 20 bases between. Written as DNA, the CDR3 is TGTGCCAGCAGCCTCCGATCGGATACAGGCCTCTCTGGAAACACCATATATTTT. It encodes CASSLRSDTGLSGNTIYF. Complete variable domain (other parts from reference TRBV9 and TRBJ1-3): DSGVTQTPKHLITATGQRVTLRCSPRSGDLSVYWYQQSLDQGLQFLIQYYNGEERAKGNILERFSAQQFPDLHSELNLSSLELGDSALYFCASSLRSDTGLSGNTIYFGEGSWLTVV.

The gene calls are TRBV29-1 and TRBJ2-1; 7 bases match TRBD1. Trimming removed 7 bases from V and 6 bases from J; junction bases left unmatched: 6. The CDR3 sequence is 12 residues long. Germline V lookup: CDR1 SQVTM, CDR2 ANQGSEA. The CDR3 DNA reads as TGCAGCGCCTTTGACAGGGTCAATGAGCAGTTCTTC. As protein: CSAFDRVNEQFF.